Sequencing of this T cell receptor (beta chain) was carried out in a study of blood T cells in healthy people across ages. Overall study results and limits: Researchers deemed the diversity estimates from one million T cells underestimates.

Concerning this clonotype: Its antigen is still unknown.

V lost 6 bases and J lost 2; bases outside the gene matches: 9. Germline assignment: CDR1 MNHEY and CDR2 SMNVEV (reference sequence). The CDR3 is 16 amino acids. Around 10 milliliters of peripheral blood were drawn from each donor. The use of a sample-barcoded 5' primer and a J-beta primer mix characterized a second PCR of roughly 6 to 11 cycles. TCRdb ran MiXCR on the 5' RACE reads and lists one entry per CDR3 protein. This table has some 890,000 distinct CDR3 sequences, 25% to 35% appearing once. The sample was also reused in another study, on T cells of mothers and their children. This second study says: Over five children and their three healthy Caucasian mothers were the donors. For each mother, over 8 million TCR beta CDR3 reads were obtained, and for each child, about 3 million.

The clonotype originates from a woman between 35 and 50 years old in good health. The chain combines TRBV27 with TRBJ1-5, with TRBD1 matching over 8 bases. Sequencing was performed on blood. DNA for the CDR3: TGTGCCAGCAGCCAGGACAGGGCGCATCGCAATCAGCCCCAGCATTTT. Translation: CASSQDRAHRNQPQHF.